The 31 T cell receptor beta chains reported below all come from one sample, sequenced in a study of shared clonotypes between healthy human individuals. TCRdb keeps only in-frame clones here, not all; method: immunoSEQ multiplex PCR. The sample records under 2.5 million clones, around 93% being singletons. Sequencing input: naive CD4+ T cells from PBMCs. Subset meaning: CD45RA+ positively selected. These receptors all stem from a young man in good health. Some clones in this sample may be carry-over from other donors' samples.

This sequence joins TRBV21-1 and TRBJ1-1; the listed D gene, TRBD1, was not tested against the DNA. TRBV21-1 is assigned pseudogene status. The CDR3 covers 18 residues. The CDR3 nucleotides read TGTGCCAGCAGCGCGCGACCGAGTAACCGGGACAGGAACACTGAAGCTTTCTTT. Its protein is CASSARPSNRDRNTEAFF.

This chain uses TRBV5-4 with TRBJ1-1; D is uncertain. The CDR3 consists of 13 residues. In germline, CDR1 is SGHNT, CDR2 YYREEE (reference sequence). V was pared by 2 bases and J by 3 bases, with 8 bases between. This CDR3 is CASSLRLYTEAFF. In DNA, the CDR3 is TGTGCCAGCAGCTTAAGGCTGTACACTGAAGCTTTCTTT. Combining the CDR3 with reference TRBV5-4 and TRBJ1-1 gives the whole variable domain ETGVTQSPTHLIKTRGQQVTLRCSSQSGHNTVSWYQQALGQGPQFIFQYYREEENGRGNFPPRFSGLQFPNYSSELNVNALELDDSALYLCASSLRLYTEAFFGQGTRLTVV.

The count of this clone is one. CDR3 sequence: CASRQDSSYEAFF. The CDR3 DNA sequence: TGTGCCAGCAGACAGGACAGCTCCTATGAAGCTTTCTTT. The chain carries TRBV6-6 and TRBJ1-1; a weak D match, TRBD1 (6 bases). This CDR3 region has 13 residues. CDR1 is MNHNY, CDR2 SVGAGI, per germline (reference sequence). V lost 6 bases and J 7 bases, leaving 15 bases between the germline ends.

A single count supports this clone. The CDR3: CASSPLGSDTEAFF. The DNA for the CDR3 is TGTGCCAGCTCACCACTTGGGAGTGACACTGAAGCTTTCTTT. This chain links TRBV18 with TRBJ1-1; no definite D call. Trimming stripped 1 base from V and 3 bases from J, with 9 bases between. The CDR3 is made up of 14 amino acids. CDR1 KGHSH and CDR2 LQKENI come from the germline V gene.

The V gene is TRBV21-1, the J gene TRBJ2-3; the D call in the table, TRBD2, was not verified against the DNA. TRBV21-1 is designated a pseudogene. This CDR3 region has 16 residues. CDR3 bases: TGTGCCAGCAGCAAAGAAACGGGATGCCTTCCGGGTACGCAGTATTTT. It is translated as CASSKETGCLPGTQYF.

This clone was observed once. This rearrangement joins TRBV10-3 to TRBJ2-1; 7 positions agree with TRBD2. With 4 bases clipped from V and 7 bases from J, the junction kept 10 bases outside the gene matches. Germline V CDR1 and CDR2: ENHRY, SYGVKD. This CDR3 comprises 15 residues. CDR3 amino acids: CAISGSGASGNEQFF. CDR3 sequence (DNA): TGTGCCATCAGTGGGAGCGGGGCTAGCGGTAATGAGCAGTTCTTC.

Turning to this clone: In the same sample, other DNA sequences code for this CDR3. The V call is TRBV5-4, the J call TRBJ2-7, with 9 bases identical to TRBD1. CDR1 and CDR2 (germline): SGHNT, YYREEE (reference sequence). Trimming removed 3 bases from V and 1 base from J; junction bases left unmatched: 5. The CDR3 covers 15 residues. CDR3 in DNA: TGTGCCAGCAGCTCACCGGGACAGGGTTCCTACGAGCAGTACTTC. This encodes CASSSPGQGSYEQYF.

This chain uses TRBV19 with TRBJ2-7; the D is unclear. Germline V gives CDR1 LNHDA, CDR2 SQIVND (reference sequence). The length of the CDR3 is 15 residues. V lost 4 bases and J lost 4, with 17 bases in between. The CDR3 DNA reads as TGTGCCAGTAGTAATTTTAAGGGTAGATCTTACGAGCAGTACTTC. Its translation: CASSNFKGRSYEQYF.

This chain links TRBV6-5 with TRBJ2-5, with D unresolved. The DNA matches TRBJ2-7 better at its end, which makes the J call doubtful. This CDR3 contains 13 residues. Germline-derived CDR1 and CDR2 are MNHEY and SVGAGI. The CDR3 here is CASSYSGKGEQYF. CDR3 nucleotides: TGTGCCAGCAGTTACTCGGGCAAGGGCGAGCAGTACTTC.

The V call is TRBV2, the J call TRBJ2-7, with D possibly matching TRBD2 (6 bases). CDR3 length: 13 residues. Trimming removed 5 bases at V and 2 bases at J, with 10 bases between. Germline CDR1 SNHLY, CDR2 FYNNEI. Here the CDR3 DNA reads TGTGCCAGCAGTCCCGGGGGAACCTACGAGCAGTACTTC. Translated: CASSPGGTYEQYF.

This clone was picked up one time. Other DNA sequences of this sample code for an identical CDR3. The rearrangement uses TRBV5-6 and TRBJ2-7; tentatively, D is TRBD2 (5 bases). Trimming shortened V by 3 bases and J by 0 bases, and 13 bases separated the two germline ends. The CDR3 extends over 15 amino acids. The germline V gene encodes CDR1 SGHDT and CDR2 YYEEEE. CDR3 in amino acids: CASSSLPGSSYEQYF. CDR3 in DNA: TGTGCCAGCAGCTCTCTCCCGGGGAGCTCCTACGAGCAGTACTTC.

This clone has only one observation. This chain links TRBV19 with TRBJ1-2, with a possible D match to TRBD1 (5 bases). The CDR3 has 14 residues. V shed 5 bases and J shed 5 bases, with 15 bases lying between them. Germline lookup yields CDR1 LNHDA and CDR2 SQIVND (reference sequence). In DNA form, the CDR3 reads TGTGCCAGTAGTCGGGGCGCGGAATTTTATGGCTACACCTTC. The encoded protein is CASSRGAEFYGYTF. The entire variable domain, with the rest obtained from reference TRBV19 and TRBJ1-2, is as follows: DGGITQSPKYLFRKEGQNVTLSCEQNLNHDAMYWYRQDPGQGLRLIYYSQIVNDFQKGDIAEGYSVSREKKESFPLTVTSAQKNPTAFYLCASSRGAEFYGYTFGSGTRLTVV.

V gene TRBV9 combines with J gene TRBJ2-7; D is undetermined. This CDR3 is 13 amino acids long. Trimming took 0 bases from V and 5 from J, leaving 9 bases between them. Germline loops: CDR1 SGDLS, CDR2 YYNGEE. The CDR3 loop is CASSVDVGNEQYF. The CDR3 bases are TGTGCCAGCAGCGTAGATGTAGGGAACGAGCAGTACTTC.

The chain couples TRBV2 to TRBJ2-1; 7 bases are shared with TRBD2. Germline V CDR1 and CDR2: SNHLY, FYNNEI. V was clipped by 8 bases and J by 4 bases; unmatched bases: 2. This CDR3 contains 12 residues. The CDR3 sequence: CASGGEYNEQFF. CDR3 sequence (DNA): TGTGCCAGCGGGGGGGAATACAATGAGCAGTTCTTC.

Concerning this clone itself: Other DNA sequences in this sample translate to the same CDR3. J is TRBJ2-7 and V is TRBV28, with D possibly being TRBD1 (5 bases). This CDR3 is built from 11 residues. Deletions cut 7 bases from V and 4 bases from J, with 8 bases between. The germline V gene has CDR1 MDHEN and CDR2 SYDVKM. The CDR3 bases are TGTGCCAGCACAGGGTTGTACGAGCAGTACTTC. The encoded protein is CASTGLYEQYF.

The chain couples TRBV2 to TRBJ2-5; 8 bases fit TRBD1. Germline CDR1 is SNHLY and CDR2 is FYNNEI. The CDR3 has 15 residues. J lost 4 bases, V lost 4 bases, and 8 bases had no gene match. The CDR3: CASSVRTGIAETQYF. In DNA, the CDR3 is TGTGCCAGCAGTGTTCGGACAGGGATAGCAGAGACCCAGTACTTC.

The gene calls are TRBV2 and TRBJ1-4; D gene ambiguous. Per the germline V gene, CDR1 is SNHLY and CDR2 is FYNNEI. CDR3 size: 14 residues. V was cut by 6 bases and J by 0 bases, with 8 bases left in between. The CDR3 region is CASRSYTTNEKLFF. DNA for the CDR3: TGTGCCAGCAGGTCATATACAACTAATGAAAAACTGTTTTTT.

This chain connects TRBV25-1 to TRBJ1-2, with a weak D call TRBD1 (6 bases). This CDR3 comprises 13 residues. V was clipped by 10 bases and J by 5 bases, with 17 bases between them. Germline CDR1 is MGHDK and CDR2 is SYGVNS. CDR3 nucleotides: TGTGCCACCAGGGGTCCCCTTCAATATGGCTACACCTTC. It encodes CATRGPLQYGYTF.

As regards this clone: The sample carries other DNA sequences with the same CDR3. The chain couples TRBV29-1 to TRBJ2-2, with unresolved D. The CDR3 spans 13 residues. Germline loops: CDR1 SQVTM, CDR2 ANQGSEA. V was pared by 3 bases and J by 2 bases, with 7 bases between. Here the CDR3 reads CSVDRLNTGELFF. CDR3 in DNA: TGCAGCGTTGACAGGCTCAACACCGGGGAGCTGTTTTTT.

This clone was seen only a few times. The CDR3 region is CASSGTGGNQPQHF. Here the CDR3 DNA reads TGTGCCAGCTCGGGGACCGGGGGCAATCAGCCCCAGCATTTT. The V call is TRBV18, the J call TRBJ1-5; maybe TRBD1 (5 bases). This CDR3 has 14 amino acids. Germline CDR1 and CDR2: KGHSH and LQKENI. V was clipped by 6 bases and J by 2 bases, with 11 bases between them.

For this clone: The sample holds other DNA sequences that translate to the same CDR3. The rearrangement uses TRBV7-3 and TRBJ2-2; 10 positions match TRBD2. V lost 3 bases to trimming and J lost 5 bases; unmatched junction nucleotides: 0. The CDR3 runs 14 residues. Germline V gives CDR1 SGHTA, CDR2 FQGTGA. Written as DNA, the CDR3 is TGTGCCAGCAGCTTGACTAGCGGGACCGGGGAGCTGTTTTTT. Its protein product is CASSLTSGTGELFF.

The chain combines TRBV7-9 with TRBJ2-7; D unclear. Trimming pared 5 bases from V and 7 bases from J, leaving 6 bases between. Per the germline V gene, CDR1 is SEHNR and CDR2 is FQNEAQ (reference sequence). This CDR3 spans 10 amino acids. CDR3 amino acids: CASSHSEQYF. The CDR3 DNA reads as TGTGCCAGCAGCCATTCTGAGCAGTACTTC.

Here the CDR3 reads CASSEGQVFYGYTF. The CDR3, as DNA: TGTGCCAGCAGCGAAGGCCAGGTTTTCTATGGCTACACCTTC. The chain is built from TRBV7-2 and TRBJ1-2; D unresolved. Germline V gene lookup returns CDR1 SGHTA and CDR2 FQGNSA. V lost 5 bases and J lost 4, with 14 bases in between. This CDR3 has 14 residues.

Concerning this clone: Different DNA sequences within this sample yield the same CDR3. This chain joins TRBV7-9 and TRBJ2-5; the D gene is possibly TRBD2 (6 bases). CDR1 is SEHNR, CDR2 FQNEAQ, per germline (reference sequence). The CDR3 loop spans 14 amino acids. Trimming left V 5 bases short and J 5 bases short, with 15 bases between. The CDR3 region has the DNA TGTGCCAGCAGCCCAGGGACTGGCGGGGAGACCCAGTACTTC. Protein product: CASSPGTGGETQYF.

The J gene is TRBJ2-6, the V gene TRBV4-1; D is possibly TRBD2 (5 bases). This CDR3 contains 18 residues. Per the germline V gene, CDR1 is MGHRA and CDR2 is YSYEKL. V was shortened by 0 bases and J by 2 bases, with 14 bases between the two germline ends. CDR3 sequence: CASSQDGRPGAGANVLTF. The CDR3 nucleotides are TGCGCCAGCAGCCAAGATGGGAGACCTGGGGCTGGGGCCAACGTCCTGACTTTC.

The J gene is TRBJ2-2, the V gene TRBV5-1; the match to TRBD1 covers 8 bases. V shed 3 bases, J shed 0 bases, and the junction held 13 bases outside the gene matches. There are 19 residues in the CDR3. Per the germline V gene, CDR1 is SGHRS and CDR2 is YFSETQ. In DNA form, the CDR3 reads TGCGCCAGCAGCTCTCTACCTGGACAGGGCGTTTCGAACACCGGGGAGCTGTTTTTT. Protein product: CASSSLPGQGVSNTGELFF. The variable domain in full, completed from reference TRBV5-1 and TRBJ2-2, reads KAGVTQTPRYLIKTRGQQVTLSCSPISGHRSVSWYQQTPGQGLQFLFEYFSETQRNKGNFPGRFSGRQFSNSRSEMNVSTLELGDSALYLCASSSLPGQGVSNTGELFFGEGSRLTVL.

For this clone: The sample contains more than one DNA sequence encoding this CDR3. The chain carries TRBV6-1 and TRBJ1-1, with TRBD1 as a possible D gene (5 bases). Trimming took off 1 base at V and 1 base at J, with 10 bases between the two ends. The germline V gene encodes CDR1 MNHNS and CDR2 SASEGT. CDR3 length: 15 amino acids. DNA of the CDR3: TGTGCCAGCAGTGAAGGATGGGGCCGGAACACTGAAGCTTTCTTT. It encodes CASSEGWGRNTEAFF.

This rearrangement joins TRBV28 to TRBJ2-7; 11 bases align to TRBD2. The CDR3 extends over 14 amino acids. The V and J ends lost 8 bases and 2 bases, in that order; junction bases with no gene match: 5. Germline assignment: CDR1 MDHEN and CDR2 SYDVKM. The CDR3 loop reads CASVTSGGAYEQYF. DNA for the CDR3: TGTGCCAGCGTAACTAGCGGGGGTGCCTACGAGCAGTACTTC.

Concerning this clone: The sample contains more than one DNA sequence encoding this CDR3. This sequence joins TRBV5-1 and TRBJ1-4; the D is unclear. Trimming removed 0 bases at V and 7 bases at J, with 7 bases between. The germline CDR1 and CDR2 sequences are SGHRS and YFSETQ. This CDR3 has 13 residues. The CDR3 DNA reads as TGCGCCAGCAGCTTGGAGGGCGGTGAAAAACTGTTTTTT. Translating gives CASSLEGGEKLFF.

Only a few counts were recorded for this clone. The gene calls are TRBV5-1 and TRBJ2-4; 8 nucleotides align to TRBD1. Germline CDR1 SGHRS, CDR2 YFSETQ. The V segment lost 1 base and the J segment 4 bases; nucleotides outside the gene matches: 7. CDR3 length: 16 amino acids. CDR3 sequence reads: CASSLPQTGDKNIQYF. Written as DNA, the CDR3 is TGCGCCAGCAGCTTGCCCCAGACAGGGGATAAAAACATTCAGTACTTC.

The gene calls are TRBV5-4 and TRBJ2-2; TRBD1 is a possible D gene (5 bases). V was clipped by 1 base and J by 4 bases, with 11 bases between them. This CDR3 region has 15 residues. Germline V gene sequence: CDR1 SGHNT, CDR2 YYREEE (reference sequence). The CDR3 reads CASSLLATGTGELFF. CDR3 coding DNA: TGTGCCAGCAGCTTGTTGGCAACAGGCACCGGGGAGCTGTTTTTT.